One TCR beta chain is described in this entry. This entry comes from a study of T-cell memory formation after mild COVID-19. The TCR alpha and TCR beta cDNA libraries, bearing sample barcodes and UMIs, were generated by 5'RACE using constant-segment primers. From the 5' RACE reads, TCRdb called clonotypes with MiXCR, one entry per CDR3 protein. The table records fewer than 90,000 distinct CDR3 sequences, 13% of them present only once. The trim removed 8 bases at V and 2 bases at J, leaving 6 bases unmatched. The CDR3 length is 14 residues. From germline, CDR1 is MNHEY and CDR2 SVGEGT. Sequencing used PBMCs or a T cell subset sorted from them (not recorded which). The chain recombines TRBV6-2 or TRBV6-3 with TRBJ2-3; 8 nucleotides line up with TRBD2. This sequence was found in a young man who had mild COVID-19 (a few samples of this study predate the infection). Cell type and time point are not known. The CDR3 sequence is CASGLAGYTDTQYF. DNA of the CDR3: TGTGCCAGCGGCCTAGCGGGCTACACAGATACGCAGTATTTT.